This T cell receptor (beta chain) was sequenced in a study of beta chain features in type 1 diabetes. Findings of the study overall: Possibly, sequencing cDNA over-represented cells that had high TCR expression levels. Insertions were fewer and deletions more numerous at VDJ junctions in type 1 diabetes patients. Within each of all four CD4+ subsets, Type 1 diabetes patients had TCRB CDR3s that were moderately but significantly shorter.

The CDR3 is 13 residues long. Per the germline V gene, CDR1 is SGDLS and CDR2 is YYNGEE. Between the trimmed V and J ends, which lost 2 bases and 4 bases, there was a span of 9 bases. Sorting of CD4+ naive, central memory, regulatory and stem cell-like memory cells was performed via CD45RO/CCR7/CD25/CD127/CD95/CD27. cDNA synthesis used the whole RNA isolate, giving expressed TCRB sequences. TCRdb's copy holds only in-frame clones and misses some; the assay was immunoSEQ multiplex PCR. This table holds 500,000 to 650,000 clones, about an eighth found once. This clone was counted between two and nine times. Antigen unknown.

What was sequenced was naive CD4+ T cells from blood. The sequence came from a man under 40 with type 1 diabetes. The V gene is TRBV9, the J gene TRBJ1-1; possibly TRBD1 for D (6 bases). The CDR3: CASSVQDSTEAFF. In DNA form, the CDR3 reads TGTGCCAGCAGCGTCCAGGACAGCACTGAAGCTTTCTTT.